The 28 T cell receptor beta chains reported below all come from one sample, sequenced in a study of technical replicates of blood from a few donors. Libraries were prepared by immunoSEQ multiplex PCR; TCRdb keeps only in-frame clonotypes and omits some of them. Of about 75,000 clones in the sample, approximately 97% are singletons; the top ten hold roughly 0.2%. The sequenced material came from T cells isolated from PBMCs. The receptors originated from a human donor in good health.

This sequence joins TRBV9 and TRBJ2-7; the D gene is possibly TRBD1 (6 bases). The CDR3 sequence is 14 residues long. Trimming removed 4 bases at V and 4 bases at J, with 15 bases between. Germline values: CDR1 SGDLS, CDR2 YYNGEE. CDR3 nucleotides: TGTGCCAGCAGCCCGTGGGGGACACCTTACGAGCAGTACTTC. Protein product: CASSPWGTPYEQYF.

J is TRBJ2-7 and V is TRBV28; possible D gene TRBD2, 6 bases. The CDR3 sequence is 13 residues long. Trimming pared 6 bases from V and 6 bases from J, leaving 15 bases between. Germline V CDR1 and CDR2: MDHEN, SYDVKM. Here the CDR3 DNA reads TGTGCCAGCAGCGGGGGACTCTTTAGCGAGCAGTACTTC. Translation gives CASSGGLFSEQYF.

V is TRBV27 and J is TRBJ2-2, with 7 bases fitting TRBD2. Germline values: CDR1 MNHEY, CDR2 SMNVEV (reference sequence). CDR3 length equals 15 residues. V trimming: 6 bases; J trimming: 5 bases; junction bases outside the gene matches: 9. The CDR3 region is CASRLGGLWTGELFF. CDR3 nucleotides: TGTGCCAGCAGGTTGGGGGGGTTGTGGACCGGGGAGCTGTTTTTT.

V is TRBV15 and J is TRBJ1-1; TRBD1 matches at 8 bases. CDR1 is LNHNV, CDR2 YYDKDF, per germline (reference sequence). CDR3 length: 16 residues. V lost 1 base, J lost 0 bases, and 4 bases stayed unmatched. This chain's CDR3 is CATSRARQGMNTEAFF. The CDR3 region has the DNA TGTGCCACCAGCAGAGCCCGACAGGGGATGAACACTGAAGCTTTCTTT.

This CDR3 is CASSLRTGGIGELFF. The DNA for the CDR3 is TGTGCCAGCAGCTTACGGACAGGGGGAATCGGGGAGCTGTTTTTT. The V call is TRBV11-2, the J call TRBJ2-2; TRBD1 matches at 10 bases. The germline gives CDR1 SGHAT, CDR2 FQNNGV. Trimming cost V 2 bases and J 7 bases; bases outside gene matches: 4. The CDR3 contains 15 residues.

This rearrangement joins TRBV6-6 to TRBJ1-5, with D maybe TRBD1 (5 bases). The germline V and J ends were trimmed by 6 bases and 4 bases, with 19 bases remaining between them. Per the germline V gene, CDR1 is MNHNY and CDR2 is SVGAGI (reference sequence). The CDR3 totals 16 residues. The chain's CDR3 is CASSLRGGTSNQPQHF. The CDR3 DNA sequence: TGTGCCAGCAGCCTAAGGGGAGGGACGTCGAATCAGCCCCAGCATTTT.

V and J are TRBV4-1 and TRBJ2-1; 7 bases line up with TRBD1. The CDR3 loop spans 18 amino acids. From germline, CDR1 is MGHRA and CDR2 YSYEKL. V lost 3 bases and J lost 5; bases outside the gene matches: 16. CDR3 sequence: CASSHVRGMGRKDNEQFF. Written as DNA, the CDR3 is TGCGCCAGCAGCCACGTCAGGGGGATGGGACGAAAAGACAATGAGCAGTTCTTC.

The chain carries TRBV5-1 and TRBJ2-7; 8 bases agree with TRBD2. With V trimmed by 1 base and J by 3 bases, 12 bases remained unmatched. This CDR3 is 17 amino acids long. Germline V gene sequence: CDR1 SGHRS, CDR2 YFSETQ. The CDR3 region is CASSLHLSGRADYEQYF. The DNA of the CDR3 is TGCGCCAGCAGCTTGCATCTGTCCGGGAGGGCCGACTACGAGCAGTACTTC.

The chain carries TRBV11-2 and TRBJ2-5; 8 positions agree with TRBD2. CDR3 length equals 15 residues. Germline CDR1 and CDR2: SGHAT and FQNNGV. With V trimmed by 4 bases and J by 5 bases, 9 bases remained unmatched. CDR3 loop: CASSSGGAFGETQYF. In nucleotides, the CDR3 is TGTGCCAGCAGCTCGGGAGGGGCATTCGGGGAGACCCAGTACTTC.

This chain links TRBV12-5 with TRBJ1-2; D may be TRBD1 (5 bases). The CDR3 covers 18 residues. In germline, CDR1 is LGHNT, CDR2 FRNRAP. V lost 0 bases and J lost 0, with 17 bases in between. The CDR3 bases are TGTGCTAGTGGTTTGGTACTCCCCGACGCAGGGACTAACTATGGCTACACCTTC. Translating it yields CASGLVLPDAGTNYGYTF.

The chain carries TRBV29-1 and TRBJ1-3; 7 bases are a match to TRBD1. J lost 3 bases, V lost 7 bases, and 15 bases had no gene match. The V gene's germline CDR1 is SQVTM and CDR2 ANQGSEA. The CDR3 has 16 residues. The CDR3 sequence: CSGLWAQTGYGNTIYF. For the CDR3, the DNA is TGCAGCGGGTTGTGGGCCCAGACAGGGTATGGAAACACCATATATTTT. Variable domain in full (rest from reference TRBV29-1 and TRBJ1-3): SAVISQKPSRDICQRGTSLTIQCQVDSQVTMMFWYRQQPGQSLTLIATANQGSEATYESGFVIDKFPISRPNLTFSTLTVSNMSPEDSSIYLCSGLWAQTGYGNTIYFGEGSWLTVV.

This chain joins TRBV2 and TRBJ2-2; 11 bases fit TRBD2. The J segment lost 7 bases and the V segment lost 7 bases, leaving 8 bases of the junction unmatched. The CDR3 spans 15 residues. Germline CDR1 is SNHLY and CDR2 is FYNNEI. CDR3 DNA sequence: TGTGCCAGCAAACTAGCGGGGGTCCAGGGCGGGGAGCTGTTTTTT. Its protein is CASKLAGVQGGELFF.

V gene TRBV5-1 combines with J gene TRBJ2-7, with TRBD2 matching over 7 bases. Germline V gene data show CDR1 as SGHRS and CDR2 as YFSETQ. The CDR3 has 15 amino acids. V trimming: 7 bases; J trimming: 3 bases; junction bases outside the gene matches: 13. The CDR3 here is CASRTSRGLYYEQYF. CDR3 in DNA: TGCGCCAGCCGGACTTCGCGGGGGTTATACTACGAGCAGTACTTC.

The rearrangement joins TRBV10-1 to TRBJ2-7, with TRBD1 as a possible D gene (5 bases). Germline V gene data show CDR1 as WNHNN and CDR2 as SYGVQD (reference sequence). The CDR3 length is 12 residues. Trimming pared 10 bases from V and 1 base from J, leaving 11 bases between. The CDR3, as DNA: TGCGCCACCTCAACAGGTTCCTACGAGCAGTACTTC. Translated: CATSTGSYEQYF.

The chain employs TRBV5-1 and TRBJ2-4; 9 bases fit TRBD2. Germline values: CDR1 SGHRS, CDR2 YFSETQ. The junction had 4 bases not matched to a gene; V was cut back by 1 base and J by 8 bases. This CDR3 has 14 residues. This CDR3 reads CASSLWGGGDIQYF. CDR3 sequence (DNA): TGCGCCAGCAGCTTGTGGGGCGGGGGGGACATTCAGTACTTC.

This clone was counted a few times. The gene calls are TRBV18 and TRBJ1-1; no clear D. The CDR3 loop spans 15 amino acids. The germline CDR1 and CDR2 sequences are KGHSH and LQKENI. The V end was cut by 0 bases, the J end by 0 bases, with 8 bases between. The CDR3 DNA reads TGTGCCAGCTCACCACCGAACAGCATGAACACTGAAGCTTTCTTT. Translation gives CASSPPNSMNTEAFF. Together with reference TRBV18 and TRBJ1-1, the CDR3 gives the full variable domain: NAGVMQNPRHLVRRRGQEARLRCSPMKGHSHVYWYRQLPEEGLKFMVYLQKENIIDESGMPKERFSAEFPKEGPSILRIQQVVRGDSAAYFCASSPPNSMNTEAFFGQGTRLTVV.

For the CDR3, the DNA is TGTGCCAGCAGTCCCCCAGGACAGCAAGAGACCCAGTACTTC. Residues: CASSPPGQQETQYF. The chain joins TRBV27 to TRBJ2-5; possibly TRBD1 for D (6 bases). Germline V gene data show CDR1 as MNHEY and CDR2 as SMNVEV (reference sequence). The CDR3 spans 14 residues. The ends were cut back, 5 bases at V and 2 bases at J, with 12 bases in the middle.

The CDR3 loop is CASSRTGDLRGYTF. The CDR3 coding sequence is TGTGCCAGCAGTCGGACAGGGGATTTGAGAGGCTACACCTTC. V usage is TRBV6-5 and J usage is TRBJ1-2; 9 nucleotides align to TRBD1. V shed 5 bases and J 8 bases; nucleotides not matched to a gene: 9. CDR1 is MNHEY, CDR2 SVGAGI, per germline. CDR3 length: 14 amino acids.

The chain employs TRBV7-9 and TRBJ1-4; a weak D match, TRBD1 (5 bases). V was shortened by 8 bases and J by 7 bases, with 23 bases between the two germline ends. This CDR3 spans 16 amino acids. Germline assignment: CDR1 SEHNR and CDR2 FQNEAQ (reference sequence). CDR3: CASSPGIYVIGEKLFF. The CDR3 DNA reads TGTGCCAGCTCCCCAGGGATTTATGTTATCGGTGAAAAACTGTTTTTT.

The CDR3: CASSTKGYGYTF. DNA of the CDR3: TGTGCCAGCAGTACGAAGGGGTATGGCTACACCTTC. V usage is TRBV28 and J usage is TRBJ1-2; D might be TRBD1 (5 bases). The germline V and J ends were trimmed by 5 bases and 5 bases, with 9 bases remaining between them. The CDR3 has 12 amino acids. The germline gives CDR1 MDHEN, CDR2 SYDVKM.

The rearrangement uses TRBV19 and TRBJ2-5; 7 positions agree with TRBD1. The V gene end was trimmed by 10 bases and the J gene end by 4 bases; junction bases not matched to a gene: 12. Germline V lookup: CDR1 LNHDA, CDR2 SQIVND (reference sequence). This CDR3 contains 14 residues. CDR3 in amino acids: CATLYRGRAETQYF. The DNA of the CDR3 is TGTGCCACGCTGTACAGGGGTCGGGCAGAGACCCAGTACTTC.

This clone was observed a few times. The chain links TRBV19 to TRBJ1-2; 7 bases map to TRBD1. Germline CDR1 reads LNHDA; CDR2 reads SQIVND (reference sequence). This CDR3 is 15 amino acids long. Trimming at V came to 3 bases and at J to 6 bases, leaving 10 bases not matched to a gene. CDR3 nucleotides: TGTGCCAGTAGTATGTCGGACAGGAGTAGACATGGCTACACCTTC. It translates to CASSMSDRSRHGYTF.

The V gene is TRBV30, the J gene TRBJ1-5; D is perhaps TRBD1 (5 bases). V was cut by 0 bases and J by 6 bases, with 12 bases left in between. Germline CDR1 is GTSNPN and CDR2 is SVGIG (reference sequence). The CDR3 totals 14 residues. The CDR3 DNA is TGTGCCTGGAGTGTAGGGCCTAGGGGTCAGCCCCAGCATTTT. Translated, it gives CAWSVGPRGQPQHF.

For the CDR3, the DNA is TGCGCCAGCAGCTTGGAAGGGGTGTTAAACTATGGCTACACCTTC. Its protein is CASSLEGVLNYGYTF. The chain recombines TRBV5-1 with TRBJ1-2; perhaps TRBD1 as D (5 bases). The V gene lost 0 bases and the J gene lost 2 bases, with 11 bases spanning the gap. The CDR3 totals 15 residues. CDR1 and CDR2 (germline): SGHRS, YFSETQ. Full variable domain (outside the CDR3, taken from reference TRBV5-1 and TRBJ1-2): KAGVTQTPRYLIKTRGQQVTLSCSPISGHRSVSWYQQTPGQGLQFLFEYFSETQRNKGNFPGRFSGRQFSNSRSEMNVSTLELGDSALYLCASSLEGVLNYGYTFGSGTRLTVV.

This clone has just one count. The chain carries TRBV11-1 and TRBJ2-1, with TRBD2 matching over 11 bases. There are 17 residues in the CDR3. Germline values: CDR1 SGHAT, CDR2 FQDESV (reference sequence). The V gene end was trimmed by 6 bases and the J gene end by 9 bases; junction bases not matched to a gene: 16. The CDR3 reads CASSPPRLAGRASEQFF. The CDR3 region has the DNA TGTGCCAGCAGTCCACCGCGACTAGCGGGACGAGCGAGTGAGCAGTTCTTC.

V is TRBV9 and J is TRBJ2-3; D perhaps matches TRBD2 (5 bases). Germline CDR1 and CDR2: SGDLS and YYNGEE. The CDR3 contains 15 residues. V gave up 0 bases and J gave up 2 bases, with 10 bases separating them. This chain's CDR3 is CASSVAAEYTDTQYF. For the CDR3, the DNA is TGTGCCAGCAGCGTAGCAGCGGAATACACAGATACGCAGTATTTT.

The genes are TRBV18 and TRBJ2-7; possibly TRBD2 for D (6 bases). Germline V gives CDR1 KGHSH, CDR2 LQKENI. Trimming removed 2 bases from V and 4 bases from J, with 12 bases in between. This CDR3 contains 14 residues. The CDR3 nucleotides are TGTGCCAGCTCACCAGGGGCTAGCGAGTACGAGCAGTACTTC. This codes for CASSPGASEYEQYF. Looking up the rest from reference TRBV18 and TRBJ2-7 gives the full variable domain: NAGVMQNPRHLVRRRGQEARLRCSPMKGHSHVYWYRQLPEEGLKFMVYLQKENIIDESGMPKERFSAEFPKEGPSILRIQQVVRGDSAAYFCASSPGASEYEQYFGPGTRLTVT.

The chain carries TRBV29-1 and TRBJ1-1; D is possibly TRBD1 (6 bases). The germline CDR1 and CDR2 sequences are SQVTM and ANQGSEA. V was pared by 5 bases and J by 5 bases, with 12 bases between. The CDR3 is 12 amino acids. CDR3 nucleotide sequence: TGCAGCGTTTTCAGGGGTCTGACTGAAGCTTTCTTT. Amino acid sequence: CSVFRGLTEAFF.